The 10 T cell receptor beta chains in this list originate from one sample, sequenced in a study of blood T cell repertoires in COVID-19. TCRdb's copy holds only in-frame clones and misses some; the assay was immunoSEQ multiplex PCR. The sample includes about 96,000 clones, less than 85% of them seen just once. The sample comprised peripheral blood. The receptor source for this set is a woman in her sixties or seventies with acute or convalescent COVID-19.

This chain connects TRBV3-1 (or the pseudogene TRBV3-2) to TRBJ2-7; 12 positions match TRBD2. The V gene end was trimmed by 3 bases and the J gene end by 3 bases; junction bases not matched to a gene: 0. The CDR3 runs 14 residues. Germline V gives CDR1 LGHDT, CDR2 YNNKEL (reference sequence). In DNA, the CDR3 is TGTGCCAGCAGCCAGACTAGCGGGGGCTACGAGCAGTACTTC. As protein: CASSQTSGGYEQYF.

This sequence joins TRBV28 and TRBJ2-7; 8 positions match TRBD1. The CDR3 is 13 amino acids. The V gene end was trimmed by 6 bases and the J gene end by 8 bases; junction bases not matched to a gene: 9. CDR1 is MDHEN, CDR2 SYDVKM, per germline. This CDR3 is CASSVSGQEKQYF. The CDR3 nucleotides read TGTGCCAGCAGCGTCTCGGGACAGGAGAAGCAGTACTTC.

V and J are TRBV7-2 and TRBJ2-3, with 16 bases fitting TRBD2. V gave up 5 bases and J gave up 5 bases; unmatched junction bases: 7. This CDR3 is 17 amino acids long. Germline V gives CDR1 SGHTA, CDR2 FQGNSA. DNA of the CDR3: TGTGCCAGCAGCCCGGGGACTAGCGGGGGGGCCGTAGATACGCAGTATTTT. Its protein is CASSPGTSGGAVDTQYF. The full variable domain, with the rest looked up from reference TRBV7-2 and TRBJ2-3, is GAGVSQSPSNKVTEKGKDVELRCDPISGHTALYWYRQSLGQGLEFLIYFQGNSAPDKSGLPSDRFSAERTGGSVSTLTIQRTQQEDSAVYLCASSPGTSGGAVDTQYFGPGTRLTVL.

The chain uses TRBV6-5 and TRBJ1-1; 10 bases align to TRBD1. The trim removed 2 bases at V and 12 bases at J, leaving 6 bases unmatched. There are 13 residues in the CDR3. CDR1 is MNHEY and CDR2 is SVGAGI in the germline V gene. CDR3 sequence (DNA): TGTGCCAGCAGTTACGCGGGACAGGGGAGAACTTTCTTT. This encodes CASSYAGQGRTFF.

The chain carries TRBV3-1 (or the pseudogene TRBV3-2) and TRBJ2-2, with TRBD2 identical over 9 bases. The V gene end was trimmed by 1 base and the J gene end by 6 bases; junction bases not matched to a gene: 6. CDR3 size: 16 residues. Germline CDR1 and CDR2: LGHDT and YNNKEL (reference sequence). The CDR3 sequence is CASSQGFSGGSGELFF. The CDR3 DNA follows: TGTGCCAGCAGCCAAGGGTTTAGCGGGGGTTCCGGGGAGCTGTTTTTT.

This clone came up a few times. The V call is TRBV29-1, the J call TRBJ2-7; TRBD1 matches at 7 bases. The CDR3 is made up of 12 amino acids. With 7 bases clipped from V and 3 bases from J, the junction kept 6 bases outside the gene matches. Looked up from germline, CDR1 is SQVTM and CDR2 is ANQGSEA. The CDR3 here is CSAGQTLYEQYF. The CDR3 DNA follows: TGCAGCGCGGGACAGACACTCTACGAGCAGTACTTC.

In this sample, this clone turned up once. The V and J genes are TRBV5-4 and TRBJ2-3; 10 nucleotides line up with TRBD2. The CDR3 sequence is 17 residues long. Germline CDR1 and CDR2: SGHNT and YYREEE (reference sequence). V lost 0 bases to trimming and J lost 3 bases; unmatched junction nucleotides: 7. The CDR3 DNA reads TGTGCCAGCAGCTTGGGGGGTACTAGCGGGGTGACAGATACGCAGTATTTT. Its protein is CASSLGGTSGVTDTQYF.

This clone has just one count. This chain uses TRBV9 with TRBJ1-6; D not certain. The V end was cut by 3 bases, the J end by 3 bases, with 16 bases between. Germline V gene lookup returns CDR1 SGDLS and CDR2 YYNGEE. CDR3 length: 17 residues. For the CDR3, the DNA is TGTGCCAGCAGCGGGAGAGGGTGGCAGGACTATAATTCACCCCTCCACTTT. It translates to CASSGRGWQDYNSPLHF.

This rearrangement joins TRBV7-6 to TRBJ1-2; D is perhaps TRBD1 (6 bases). V was shortened by 0 bases and J by 8 bases, with 16 bases between the two germline ends. In germline, CDR1 is SGHVS, CDR2 FNYEAQ. This CDR3 has 15 residues. This CDR3 is CASSLALEGGAGYTF. CDR3 DNA sequence: TGTGCCAGCAGCTTAGCCCTTGAGGGGGGGGCCGGCTACACCTTC.

CDR3 sequence reads: CASSPDRGLRTGELFF. The CDR3 DNA sequence: TGTGCCAGTAGCCCCGACAGGGGGCTGCGCACCGGGGAGCTGTTTTTT. The rearrangement uses TRBV19 and TRBJ2-2; the match to TRBD1 covers 10 bases. This CDR3 region has 16 residues. The J segment lost 4 bases and the V segment lost 6 bases, leaving 8 bases of the junction unmatched. From germline, CDR1 is LNHDA and CDR2 SQIVND (reference sequence).